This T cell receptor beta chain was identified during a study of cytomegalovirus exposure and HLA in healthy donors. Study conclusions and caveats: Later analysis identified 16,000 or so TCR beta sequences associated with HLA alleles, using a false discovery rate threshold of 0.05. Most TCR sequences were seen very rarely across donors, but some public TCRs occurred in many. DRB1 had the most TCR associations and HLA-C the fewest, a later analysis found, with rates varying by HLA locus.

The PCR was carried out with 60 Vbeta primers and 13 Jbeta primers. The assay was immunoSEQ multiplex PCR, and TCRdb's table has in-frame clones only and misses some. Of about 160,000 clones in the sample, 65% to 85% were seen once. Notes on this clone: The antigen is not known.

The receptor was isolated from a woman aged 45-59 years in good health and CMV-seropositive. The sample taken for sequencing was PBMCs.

CDR3 protein: CASSQTGAGSYGYTF. CDR3 coding DNA: TGCGCCAGCAGCCAAACCGGGGCGGGGAGTTATGGCTACACCTTC. The chain recombines TRBV4-3 with TRBJ1-2, with a weak D call TRBD1 (5 bases). The CDR3 runs 15 residues. V shed 2 bases and J shed 5 bases, with 15 bases lying between them. Germline CDR1 is LGHNA and CDR2 is YSLEER.